The 25 T cell receptor beta chains below were found in one sample sequenced in a study of T cells after yellow fever vaccination. One entry per CDR3 protein, called by TCRdb with MiXCR from the 5' RACE reads. The table has 350,000 to 550,000 distinct CDR3 sequences, roughly a sixth seen once. The sample was PBMCs, taken before the yellow fever booster vaccination. The receptors originated from a man in his late teens or twenties who received the YFV17D yellow fever vaccine.

The rearrangement uses TRBV20-1 and TRBJ2-3; possible D gene TRBD2, 5 bases. The CDR3 totals 12 residues. Trimming removed 5 bases from V and 2 bases from J, with 8 bases in between. Germline V gene sequence: CDR1 DFQATT, CDR2 SNEGSKA (reference sequence). The CDR3 here is CSAWTPTDTQYF. Written as DNA, the CDR3 is TGCAGTGCTTGGACTCCCACAGATACGCAGTATTTT.

The rearrangement uses TRBV5-1 and TRBJ2-6, with no clear D. V lost 6 bases, J lost 0 bases, and 10 bases lay in between. In germline, CDR1 is SGHRS, CDR2 YFSETQ. CDR3 size: 15 residues. CDR3 residues: CASTSHLSGANVLTF. The CDR3 DNA is TGCGCCAGCACTTCCCACCTCTCTGGGGCCAACGTCCTGACTTTC.

This clonotype was seen more than once but under ten times. The chain recombines TRBV7-8 with TRBJ2-3; TRBD2 is a possible D gene (6 bases). This CDR3 is 16 amino acids long. V gave up 2 bases and J gave up 3 bases, with 15 bases separating them. Germline V lookup: CDR1 SGHVS, CDR2 FQNEAQ. The CDR3 spells CASSLLAGSLTDTQYF. The CDR3 DNA reads as TGTGCCAGCAGCTTACTCGCGGGGTCCCTAACAGATACGCAGTATTTT. The full variable domain, completed using reference TRBV7-8 and TRBJ2-3, is GAGVSQSPRYKVAKRGQDVALRCDPISGHVSLFWYQQALGQGPEFLTYFQNEAQLDKSGLPSDRFFAERPEGSVSTLKIQRTQQEDSAVYLCASSLLAGSLTDTQYFGPGTRLTVL.

This clonotype was picked up a small number of times. The rearrangement joins TRBV6-2 or TRBV6-3 to TRBJ1-1; 7 positions agree with TRBD1. The junction had 8 bases not matched to a gene; V was cut back by 2 bases and J by 2 bases. The germline V gene has CDR1 MNHEY and CDR2 SVGEGT. This CDR3 has 16 amino acids. The CDR3 DNA reads as TGTGCCAGCAGTTACGGGTTTAACAGGGGTAACACTGAAGCTTTCTTT. Its translation is CASSYGFNRGNTEAFF.

This clonotype was seen a handful of times. V usage is TRBV29-1 and J usage is TRBJ1-2, with TRBD1 identical over 8 bases. The junction had 10 bases not matched to a gene; V was cut back by 7 bases and J by 6 bases. The germline V gene has CDR1 SQVTM and CDR2 ANQGSEA. This CDR3 is built from 13 residues. This chain's CDR3 is CSGKSGQGDGYTF. The DNA for the CDR3 is TGCAGCGGAAAATCCGGACAGGGCGATGGCTACACCTTC. The variable domain in full, completed from reference TRBV29-1 and TRBJ1-2, reads SAVISQKPSRDICQRGTSLTIQCQVDSQVTMMFWYRQQPGQSLTLIATANQGSEATYESGFVIDKFPISRPNLTFSTLTVSNMSPEDSSIYLCSGKSGQGDGYTFGSGTRLTVV.

CDR3 region: CASSLVVSLTDTQYF. CDR3 sequence (DNA): TGTGCCAGCAGCTTAGTGGTCAGTTTAACAGATACGCAGTATTTT. The genes are TRBV11-2 and TRBJ2-3; no clear D. Looked up from germline, CDR1 is SGHAT and CDR2 is FQNNGV. This CDR3 spans 15 amino acids. Between the trimmed V and J ends, which lost 1 base and 3 bases, there was a span of 11 bases.

The rearrangement joins TRBV15 to TRBJ2-3, with 7 bases matching TRBD1. Germline V gene lookup returns CDR1 LNHNV and CDR2 YYDKDF (reference sequence). With V trimmed by 0 bases and J by 2 bases, 5 bases remained unmatched. This CDR3 has 16 residues. This CDR3 is CATSREAQGPTDTQYF. The CDR3 region has the DNA TGTGCCACCAGCAGAGAGGCACAGGGGCCCACAGATACGCAGTATTTT.

J is TRBJ1-6 and V is TRBV7-9; the D is unclear. The CDR3 totals 13 residues. V lost 0 bases and J 9 bases, leaving 6 bases between the germline ends. Per germline, CDR1 SEHNR and CDR2 FQNEAQ (reference sequence). The CDR3 protein is CASSLAEGSPLHF. The CDR3, as DNA: TGTGCCAGCAGCTTAGCCGAGGGTTCACCCCTCCACTTT.

V usage is TRBV6-2 or TRBV6-3 and J usage is TRBJ1-2; no clear D gene. The CDR3 extends over 13 amino acids. Germline CDR1 is MNHEY and CDR2 is SVGEGT. Trimming took 11 bases from V and 3 from J, leaving 16 bases between them. The CDR3 reads CAPKEEIHYGYTF. The CDR3, as DNA: TGTGCCCCAAAGGAGGAGATACACTATGGCTACACCTTC.

This clonotype was picked up a small number of times. The chain recombines TRBV4-3 with TRBJ2-5; D is possibly TRBD2 (6 bases). The CDR3 loop spans 14 amino acids. Deletions cut 4 bases from V and 5 bases from J, with 14 bases between. The germline V gene has CDR1 LGHNA and CDR2 YSLEER. This chain's CDR3 is CASSLQGGKETQYF. CDR3 DNA: TGCGCCAGCAGCCTCCAGGGCGGGAAGGAGACCCAGTACTTC.

The V gene is TRBV6-1, the J gene TRBJ2-7, with TRBD1 matching over 11 bases. The CDR3 consists of 15 residues. Germline V gene data show CDR1 as MNHNS and CDR2 as SASEGT. V was pared by 4 bases and J by 8 bases, with 10 bases of the junction left unmatched. The CDR3 region has the DNA TGTGCCAGCAGTGGCCTCCGGGACAGGGGGATTAAGCAGTACTTC. Translated: CASSGLRDRGIKQYF.

This clonotype was found a few times. V and J are TRBV20-1 and TRBJ2-1, with TRBD2 identical over 10 bases. V was pared by 0 bases and J by 6 bases, with 5 bases of the junction left unmatched. This CDR3 comprises 15 residues. Germline lookup yields CDR1 DFQATT and CDR2 SNEGSKA (reference sequence). The CDR3 DNA reads TGCAGTGCTAGAGATCTAGCGGGGGTAGGCAATGAGCAGTTCTTC. It specifies CSARDLAGVGNEQFF.

This clonotype was observed a handful of times. This chain's CDR3 is CASSPNPVLSNQPQHF. The CDR3 nucleotides read TGTGCCAGCTCACCAAACCCAGTCCTTAGCAATCAGCCCCAGCATTTT. This rearrangement joins TRBV18 to TRBJ1-5; no reliable D call. The CDR3 is 16 amino acids. Germline V CDR1 and CDR2: KGHSH, LQKENI. With 2 bases removed from V and 0 bases from J, the gap between germline ends came to 11 bases.

This sequence joins TRBV6-5 and TRBJ2-5; D is perhaps TRBD2 (6 bases). The CDR3 contains 14 residues. V gave up 6 bases and J gave up 4 bases, with 15 bases separating them. Germline CDR1 reads MNHEY; CDR2 reads SVGAGI. The CDR3 loop reads CASSPPGLPETQYF. Written as DNA, the CDR3 is TGTGCCAGCAGCCCACCGGGACTTCCAGAGACCCAGTACTTC.

The chain links TRBV6-5 to TRBJ2-7, with a weak D call TRBD1 (5 bases). In germline, CDR1 is MNHEY, CDR2 SVGAGI. Trimming cost V 6 bases and J 5 bases, with 20 bases left between them. The CDR3 consists of 15 residues. The CDR3 region is CASSLRRQGINEQYF. CDR3 coding DNA: TGTGCCAGCAGCCTCCGCAGGCAGGGAATCAACGAGCAGTACTTC.

This clonotype occurred a few times. This chain joins TRBV3-1 and TRBJ2-3; tentatively, D is TRBD1 or TRBD2 (5 bases each). The CDR3 consists of 12 residues. Trimming took 5 bases from V and 13 from J, leaving 16 bases between them. Per the germline V gene, CDR1 is LGHDT and CDR2 is YNNKEL (reference sequence). The CDR3 loop is CASSNGASVEYF. The CDR3 bases are TGTGCCAGCAGCAACGGGGCCTCGGTGGAGTATTTT.

This clonotype appeared a few times. This chain links TRBV12-3 or TRBV12-4 with TRBJ1-2, with 8 bases lining up with TRBD1. The CDR3 is made up of 15 amino acids. V lost 5 bases and J lost 4; bases outside the gene matches: 9. In DNA form, the CDR3 reads TGTGCCAGCAGTATACTCGCAGGGGGCCCCTATGGCTACACCTTC. This sequence encodes CASSILAGGPYGYTF.

The chain joins TRBV4-2 to TRBJ2-5, with 8 bases aligning to TRBD2. CDR3 size: 14 residues. The germline gives CDR1 LGHNA, CDR2 YNFKEQ. Germline trimming cut 5 bases from V and 4 bases from J; bases unmatched to any gene: 6. CDR3 bases: TGTGCCAGCAGCAACGGGGGGGCAGCAGAGACCCAGTACTTC. It encodes CASSNGGAAETQYF.

J is TRBJ2-4 and V is TRBV3-1; D is perhaps TRBD1 (5 bases). The CDR3 runs to 14 residues. V was shortened by 5 bases and J by 8 bases, with 16 bases between the two germline ends. In germline, CDR1 is LGHDT, CDR2 YNNKEL (reference sequence). The CDR3 region has the DNA TGTGCCAGCAGCTACGGGTCTCAAGGGGACATTCAGTACTTC. It yields the protein CASSYGSQGDIQYF.

This clonotype was seen only a few times. The chain couples TRBV10-1 to TRBJ2-3; D remains ambiguous. The V and J ends lost 3 bases and 2 bases respectively, with 6 bases between them. This CDR3 contains 13 residues. Germline CDR1 is WNHNN and CDR2 is SYGVQD (reference sequence). The CDR3 region has the DNA TGCGCCAGCAGTGACCTCCCCACAGATACGCAGTATTTT. It translates to CASSDLPTDTQYF.

The count of this clonotype is one. The chain links TRBV7-2 to TRBJ1-1, with D hard to call. There are 14 residues in the CDR3. In germline, CDR1 is SGHTA, CDR2 FQGNSA. Trimming stripped 1 base from V and 3 bases from J, with 9 bases between. CDR3: CASSLGTEHTEAFF. The CDR3 coding sequence is TGTGCCAGCAGCTTAGGGACGGAGCACACTGAAGCTTTCTTT.

This chain links TRBV20-1 with TRBJ1-4, with D unresolved. From germline, CDR1 is DFQATT and CDR2 SNEGSKA (reference sequence). V was shortened by 0 bases and J by 0 bases, with 11 bases between the two germline ends. CDR3 length: 16 residues. DNA for the CDR3: TGCAGTGCTAGAGATCCGGCGTCAGCAACTAATGAAAAACTGTTTTTT. Translating it yields CSARDPASATNEKLFF.

This chain connects TRBV15 to TRBJ1-2, with D perhaps matching TRBD1 (6 bases). Between the trimmed V and J ends, which lost 0 bases and 4 bases, there was a span of 9 bases. CDR1 is LNHNV and CDR2 is YYDKDF in the germline V gene (reference sequence). This CDR3 region has 14 residues. CDR3 sequence (DNA): TGTGCCACCAGCAGAGACCGGACAGCCTATGGCTACACCTTC. Its protein is CATSRDRTAYGYTF.

The gene calls are TRBV12-3 or TRBV12-4 and TRBJ1-2; no definite D call. V lost 5 bases and J 5 bases, leaving 12 bases between the germline ends. The CDR3 has 13 amino acids. The CDR3 reads CASSPEMSYGYTF. The CDR3 nucleotides read TGTGCCAGCAGTCCCGAAATGAGTTATGGCTACACCTTC.

The chain has TRBV7-2 and TRBJ1-5; D gene unclear. Germline V gene data show CDR1 as SGHTA and CDR2 as FQGNSA. CDR3 size: 12 residues. V was cut by 4 bases and J by 5 bases, with 6 bases left in between. CDR3 DNA sequence: TGTGCCAGCAGCTCTTCGTATCAGCCCCAGCATTTT. This translates into CASSSSYQPQHF. Supplemented by reference TRBV7-2 and TRBJ1-5, the full variable domain reads GAGVSQSPSNKVTEKGKDVELRCDPISGHTALYWYRQSLGQGLEFLIYFQGNSAPDKSGLPSDRFSAERTGGSVSTLTIQRTQQEDSAVYLCASSSSYQPQHFGDGTRLSIL.